These 14 T cell receptor beta chains came from one sample sequenced in a study of blood T cell repertoires in COVID-19 (dated by TCRdb to between 2020 and 2021). Library construction relied on the immunoSEQ multiplex PCR assay. TCRdb retrieved this table from immuneACCESS and kept in-frame rearrangements only. Not all clones are present; in checked studies, unresolved V genes account for under half, and no reason is known for the remainder. The sample table records some 190,000 clones; 89% of these occur just once. The ten largest clones take up over 2% of the sample. The specimen was PBMCs or T cells enriched from blood (not recorded which). These receptors came from a woman between 35 and 50 years old with acute COVID-19.

This chain links TRBV3-1 (or the pseudogene TRBV3-2) with TRBJ2-3, with D unclear. The CDR3 spans 16 residues. Trimming removed 0 bases at V and 0 bases at J, with 10 bases between. Germline lookup yields CDR1 LGHDT and CDR2 YNNKEL (reference sequence). CDR3 amino acids: CASSQDPSPSTDTQYF. In DNA form, the CDR3 reads TGTGCCAGCAGCCAAGACCCTTCCCCTAGCACAGATACGCAGTATTTT.

This clone was detected only once. V gene TRBV6-5 combines with J gene TRBJ1-6; a possible D gene is TRBD1 (6 bases). CDR3 length: 14 residues. CDR1 is MNHEY, CDR2 SVGAGI, per germline. Deletions cut 8 bases from V and 9 bases from J, with 17 bases between. The CDR3 protein is CASGRDTGGSPLHF. The CDR3 DNA reads as TGTGCCAGCGGCCGGGACACCGGCGGTTCACCCCTCCACTTT.

This chain links TRBV4-3 with TRBJ2-3; 10 bases are shared with TRBD2. Per the germline V gene, CDR1 is LGHNA and CDR2 is YSLEER. Trimming cost V 0 bases and J 0 bases; bases outside gene matches: 9. The CDR3 has 19 amino acids. CDR3 DNA: TGCGCCAGCAGCCAAGATGCGGCTAGCGGGAGAGTCAGCACAGATACGCAGTATTTT. It codes for CASSQDAASGRVSTDTQYF.

V is TRBV19 and J is TRBJ2-3, with 9 bases lining up with TRBD1. Germline lookup yields CDR1 LNHDA and CDR2 SQIVND (reference sequence). The J segment lost 2 bases and the V segment lost 4 bases, leaving 1 base of the junction unmatched. This CDR3 has 14 residues. For the CDR3, the DNA is TGTGCCAGTAGTAGGACAGGGGACACAGATACGCAGTATTTT. This sequence encodes CASSRTGDTDTQYF.

This clone was detected only a few times. V and J are TRBV7-9 and TRBJ2-2; no definite D call. Trimming removed 5 bases from V and 1 base from J, with 5 bases in between. Germline V gives CDR1 SEHNR, CDR2 FQNEAQ (reference sequence). This CDR3 comprises 13 residues. This CDR3 is CASSPENTGELFF. DNA of the CDR3: TGTGCCAGCAGCCCAGAGAACACCGGGGAGCTGTTTTTT.

The genes are TRBV29-1 and TRBJ2-1; 9 bases fit TRBD2. Trimming took 3 bases from V and 9 from J; bases not matched to a gene: 6. The CDR3 spans 13 residues. Germline CDR1 is SQVTM and CDR2 is ANQGSEA. The CDR3 DNA follows: TGCAGCGTTGACCGCGGGAGGGCCAGTGAGCAGTTCTTC. Translation: CSVDRGRASEQFF.

In its sample, this clone was seen once. The chain carries TRBV19 and TRBJ2-1; a weak D match, TRBD2 (7 bases). CDR3 length: 15 residues. V lost 3 bases and J 8 bases, leaving 17 bases between the germline ends. CDR1 is LNHDA and CDR2 is SQIVND in the germline V gene (reference sequence). CDR3 protein: CASSIGRGGLYEQFF. The CDR3 region has the DNA TGTGCCAGTAGTATTGGGAGGGGGGGCCTCTATGAGCAGTTCTTC.

The J gene is TRBJ2-1, the V gene TRBV27, with 9 bases aligning to TRBD2. Looked up from germline, CDR1 is MNHEY and CDR2 is SMNVEV (reference sequence). The CDR3 runs 17 residues. The V gene end was trimmed by 5 bases and the J gene end by 1 base; junction bases not matched to a gene: 9. CDR3 amino acids: CASSHLTSGASYNEQFF. The CDR3 coding sequence is TGTGCCAGCAGTCACCTGACTAGCGGAGCGTCCTACAATGAGCAGTTCTTC.

A single count supports this clone. The chain uses TRBV3-1 (or the pseudogene TRBV3-2) and TRBJ2-7; the match to TRBD1 covers 10 bases. After removal of 4 bases from V and 3 bases from J, the junction contained 3 bases not matched to a gene. Germline CDR1 LGHDT, CDR2 YNNKEL (reference sequence). CDR3 length: 14 residues. The DNA of the CDR3 is TGTGCCAGCAGCCGGACAGGGGGACACTACGAGCAGTACTTC. The encoded protein is CASSRTGGHYEQYF.

V usage is TRBV15 and J usage is TRBJ2-1, with 8 bases lining up with TRBD2. With 3 bases clipped from V and 4 bases from J, the junction kept 8 bases outside the gene matches. Germline CDR1 LNHNV, CDR2 YYDKDF (reference sequence). This CDR3 spans 16 amino acids. CDR3 region: CATSSQAGAAYNEQFF. The CDR3 bases are TGTGCCACCAGCAGCCAAGCGGGGGCGGCTTACAATGAGCAGTTCTTC.

The rearrangement joins TRBV19 to TRBJ2-7; 7 nucleotides align to TRBD2. Germline V gene sequence: CDR1 LNHDA, CDR2 SQIVND (reference sequence). The length of the CDR3 is 16 residues. J was trimmed by 0 bases and V by 5 bases; bases with no gene match: 10. The CDR3 nucleotides read TGTGCCAGTAGTGTCGGGCTTCCGGGGGGCTCCTACGAGCAGTACTTC. This sequence encodes CASSVGLPGGSYEQYF.

The chain recombines TRBV5-6 with TRBJ2-5, with 7 positions matching TRBD1. Germline-derived CDR1 and CDR2 are SGHDT and YYEEEE. The junction had 17 bases not matched to a gene; V was cut back by 4 bases and J by 2 bases. This CDR3 contains 18 residues. The CDR3 loop reads CASSPRWGLGDRQETQYF. For the CDR3, the DNA is TGTGCCAGCAGCCCCCGTTGGGGATTGGGGGACAGACAAGAGACCCAGTACTTC.

This sequence joins TRBV7-8 and TRBJ1-1; maybe TRBD1 (5 bases). V was cut by 3 bases and J by 3 bases, with 11 bases left in between. Germline V gives CDR1 SGHVS, CDR2 FQNEAQ. The CDR3 length is 14 residues. The CDR3 sequence: CASSLTARDTEAFF. The CDR3 bases are TGTGCCAGCAGCTTGACGGCCAGGGACACTGAAGCTTTCTTT. Filled out from reference TRBV7-8 and TRBJ1-1, the complete variable domain reads GAGVSQSPRYKVAKRGQDVALRCDPISGHVSLFWYQQALGQGPEFLTYFQNEAQLDKSGLPSDRFFAERPEGSVSTLKIQRTQQEDSAVYLCASSLTARDTEAFFGQGTRLTVV.

This sequence joins TRBV9 and TRBJ2-7, with D possibly matching TRBD2 (5 bases). Trimming took off 3 bases at V and 0 bases at J, with 10 bases between the two ends. This CDR3 has 14 amino acids. CDR1 and CDR2 from the germline V gene are SGDLS and YYNGEE. The CDR3 DNA reads as TGTGCCAGCAGCGAGGTTGCGGGCTCCTACGAGCAGTACTTC. Translating gives CASSEVAGSYEQYF.